This entry lists 19 T cell receptor beta chains sequenced from one sample in a study of T cells expressing NK-cell markers. TCRdb reprocessed the 5' RACE reads, with one entry per CDR3 protein and no DNA. The sample features roughly 420,000 distinct CDR3 sequences, with 7.3% in its top ten. The sequenced sample consisted of blood T cells: a sorted CD56 or NKG2C T cell subset, CD4+ or CD8+ T cells, or bulk PBMC T cells (not recorded which). The receptor source for this set is a woman aged 18 to 75 in good health.

The chain joins TRBV7-2 to TRBJ2-1. CDR3 size: 16 residues. The germline V gene has CDR1 SGHTA and CDR2 FQGNSA. The CDR3 protein is CASSLSGSTKYNEQFF.

This chain connects TRBV27 to TRBJ1-2. CDR1 is MNHEY and CDR2 is SMNVEV in the germline V gene (reference sequence). The CDR3 is 15 amino acids. The CDR3 loop is CASSLSGYPNYGYTF.

The genes are TRBV6-2 or TRBV6-3 and TRBJ2-1; TCRdb names TRBD1, which stays unverified in the absence of DNA. Germline V gene lookup returns CDR1 MNHEY and CDR2 SVGEGT. This CDR3 comprises 14 residues. CDR3: CASSYSIPGLGMFF.

The chain is built from TRBV4-2 and TRBJ2-7; TCRdb proposes TRBD1, but this gene call is untestable without DNA. This CDR3 has 15 amino acids. Per germline, CDR1 LGHNA and CDR2 YNFKEQ. CDR3 in amino acids: CASSQVGGSSYEQYF.

The V call is TRBV27, the J call TRBJ2-1; the TRBD2 assignment by TCRdb is unverifiable without DNA. In germline, CDR1 is MNHEY, CDR2 SMNVEV (reference sequence). The CDR3 length is 16 residues. The chain's CDR3 is CASRGGRSFSYNEQFF.

This chain connects TRBV7-3 to TRBJ2-2; TCRdb's D call, TRBD1, is unchecked because there is no DNA. The germline V gene has CDR1 SGHTA and CDR2 FQGTGA. The CDR3 contains 16 residues. This CDR3 is CASSLVQGAQTGELFF.

This sequence joins TRBV29-1 and TRBJ2-2; with no DNA, the TCRdb D assignment of TRBD1 cannot be verified. The germline V gene encodes CDR1 SQVTM and CDR2 ANQGSEA. This CDR3 contains 11 residues. The CDR3 reads CSVYRTGELFF.

The chain joins TRBV14 to TRBJ2-1; lacking DNA, the TRBD2 call made by TCRdb goes unchecked. This CDR3 is 15 amino acids long. Per the germline V gene, CDR1 is SGHDN and CDR2 is FVKESK. This chain's CDR3 is CASSYRLAGGFEQFF.

The chain couples TRBV11-2 to TRBJ2-1; TCRdb calls TRBD1, which cannot be checked without DNA. From germline, CDR1 is SGHAT and CDR2 FQNNGV. The CDR3 consists of 19 residues. CDR3 sequence: CASSGETANDRSSYNEQFF.

The genes are TRBV27 and TRBJ1-4. The germline CDR1 and CDR2 sequences are MNHEY and SMNVEV (reference sequence). This CDR3 contains 15 residues. The CDR3 loop reads CASSLSWRRNEKLFF.

This sequence joins TRBV9 and TRBJ2-7; the TRBD2 assignment by TCRdb is unverifiable without DNA. Germline CDR1 is SGDLS and CDR2 is YYNGEE. The CDR3 has 18 amino acids. CDR3 residues: CASSGPSQGSLLGHEQYF.

The chain links TRBV2 to TRBJ2-5; TCRdb returns TRBD1, unconfirmable since there is no DNA. This CDR3 comprises 12 residues. CDR1 is SNHLY and CDR2 is FYNNEI in the germline V gene. The CDR3 reads CASTGQGETQYF.

The rearrangement links TRBV6-1 to TRBJ2-1; the TRBD2 assignment by TCRdb is unverifiable without DNA. The CDR3 extends over 13 amino acids. Germline values: CDR1 MNHNS, CDR2 SASEGT. The CDR3 loop reads CASSLAVTDEQFF.

V usage is TRBV6-2 or TRBV6-3 and J usage is TRBJ2-5; TCRdb selects TRBD2, and the lack of DNA leaves this call unchecked. This CDR3 spans 13 amino acids. Germline-derived CDR1 and CDR2 are MNHEY and SVGEGT. The chain's CDR3 is CASRSSGLVSLYF.

The chain carries TRBV7-2 and TRBJ2-7. This CDR3 has 13 amino acids. Germline CDR1 reads SGHTA; CDR2 reads FQGNSA. This CDR3 is CASSRGVVYEQYF.

The chain couples TRBV14 to TRBJ1-1. CDR3 size: 14 residues. The V gene's germline CDR1 is SGHDN and CDR2 FVKESK. The CDR3 here is CASSHTTSNTEAFF.

This chain uses TRBV12-3 or TRBV12-4 with TRBJ2-1; TCRdb selects TRBD2, and the lack of DNA leaves this call unchecked. The CDR3 totals 14 residues. This CDR3 reads CASYTSGRALEQFF.

The chain has TRBV6-2 or TRBV6-3 and TRBJ2-1; TCRdb designates TRBD1, a call that cannot be tested without DNA. The CDR3 runs to 15 residues. The V gene's germline CDR1 is MNHEY and CDR2 SVGEGT. The CDR3: CASSPDRLGDNEQFF.

This chain connects TRBV3-1 to TRBJ1-2; TCRdb calls TRBD1, which cannot be checked without DNA. The CDR3 length is 16 residues. Germline lookup yields CDR1 LGHDT and CDR2 YNNKEL (reference sequence). The CDR3 spells CASSPSPDRGDYGYTF.